The 17 T cell receptor beta chains presented below share a single source sample, sequenced in a study of PD-1 blockade in classical Hodgkin lymphoma. TCRdb's copy holds only in-frame clones and misses some; the assay was immunoSEQ multiplex PCR. The sample has around 99,000 clones; approximately 80% are singletons. All patients experienced relapse after autologous stem cell transplantation, and brentuximab vedotin exposure was variable. This material consisted of peripheral blood mononuclear cells (PBMCs), taken before the second cycle of nivolumab. The receptors stem from a human donor with classical Hodgkin lymphoma.

The sample holds a few counts of this clone. The chain joins TRBV11-2 to TRBJ2-7; 10 bases agree with TRBD2. This CDR3 region has 15 residues. The V segment lost 4 bases and the J segment 5 bases; nucleotides outside the gene matches: 8. Per the germline V gene, CDR1 is SGHAT and CDR2 is FQNNGV. CDR3 DNA sequence: TGTGCCAGCAGCTCACAACTAGCGGGGCTCGACGAGCAGTACTTC. The encoded protein is CASSSQLAGLDEQYF.

The chain employs TRBV5-4 and TRBJ1-2; 9 bases map to TRBD1. V gave up 4 bases and J gave up 7 bases; unmatched junction bases: 17. From germline, CDR1 is SGHNT and CDR2 YYREEE (reference sequence). The CDR3 runs to 17 residues. CDR3 bases: TGTGCCAGCAGCGAGGGACAGGGAAGGGGAAATAAGGGTGGCTACACCTTC. Amino acids: CASSEGQGRGNKGGYTF.

This chain uses TRBV15 with TRBJ2-2, with unresolved D. There are 16 residues in the CDR3. The V and J ends lost 0 bases and 8 bases respectively, with 16 bases between them. Germline CDR1 is LNHNV and CDR2 is YYDKDF (reference sequence). The CDR3 sequence is CATSRDLVGIGGELFF. DNA for the CDR3: TGTGCCACCAGCAGAGATCTGGTGGGAATCGGGGGGGAGCTGTTTTTT.

The rearrangement links TRBV6-1 to TRBJ1-1, with TRBD1 identical over 9 bases. This CDR3 is 11 amino acids long. With V trimmed by 9 bases and J by 11 bases, 7 bases remained unmatched. Germline-derived CDR1 and CDR2 are MNHNS and SASEGT. CDR3 loop: CASTRQGDAFF. DNA for the CDR3: TGTGCCAGTACGAGACAGGGGGACGCTTTCTTT.

This clone is judged large. J is TRBJ2-7 and V is TRBV11-2; the match to TRBD1 covers 8 bases. The CDR3 covers 15 residues. Germline values: CDR1 SGHAT, CDR2 FQNNGV. V shed 1 base and J 4 bases; nucleotides not matched to a gene: 6. CDR3 protein: CASSLAGTGLYEQYF. The CDR3 bases are TGTGCCAGCAGCTTAGCGGGGACAGGACTTTACGAGCAGTACTTC.

This clone appeared a few times. This chain links TRBV2 with TRBJ1-1; 9 positions agree with TRBD1. After removal of 8 bases from V and 11 bases from J, the junction contained 3 bases not matched to a gene. Germline CDR1 and CDR2: SNHLY and FYNNEI. The CDR3 is 10 amino acids. CDR3 sequence: CASGDRVAFF. CDR3 in DNA: TGTGCCAGCGGGGACAGGGTGGCTTTCTTT. Complete variable domain (other parts from reference TRBV2 and TRBJ1-1): EPEVTQTPSHQVTQMGQEVILRCVPISNHLYFYWYRQILGQKVEFLVSFYNNEISEKSEIFDDQFSVERPDGSNFTLKIRSTKLEDSAMYFCASGDRVAFFGQGTRLTVV.

The V and J genes are TRBV9 and TRBJ2-7; D is perhaps TRBD1 or TRBD2 (6 bases each). The CDR3 loop spans 14 amino acids. Trimming shortened V by 4 bases and J by 7 bases, and 18 bases separated the two germline ends. Looked up from germline, CDR1 is SGDLS and CDR2 is YYNGEE. The CDR3 here is CASSTRQAAGEQYF. CDR3 bases: TGTGCCAGCAGCACCCGACAGGCCGCGGGGGAGCAGTACTTC.

The V and J genes are TRBV5-1 and TRBJ2-7; the D gene is possibly TRBD2 (5 bases). V lost 4 bases, J lost 0 bases, and 14 bases lay in between. The CDR3 loop spans 15 amino acids. Germline values: CDR1 SGHRS, CDR2 YFSETQ. Written as DNA, the CDR3 is TGCGCCAGCAGCCCCTCCGGGGTCTTCTCCTACGAGCAGTACTTC. Translated, it gives CASSPSGVFSYEQYF.

This chain joins TRBV19 and TRBJ1-1, with 8 bases fitting TRBD1. CDR1 is LNHDA and CDR2 is SQIVND in the germline V gene (reference sequence). V lost 11 bases to trimming and J lost 4 bases; unmatched junction nucleotides: 9. The CDR3 is 13 amino acids. The CDR3 DNA follows: TGTGCCGCCGGGGCAGGGGGCTTCACTGAAGCTTTCTTT. Translating gives CAAGAGGFTEAFF. Full variable domain (rest looked up from reference TRBV19 and TRBJ1-1): DGGITQSPKYLFRKEGQNVTLSCEQNLNHDAMYWYRQDPGQGLRLIYYSQIVNDFQKGDIAEGYSVSREKKESFPLTVTSAQKNPTAFYLCAAGAGGFTEAFFGQGTRLTVV.

V and J are TRBV19 and TRBJ1-1; tentatively, D is TRBD1 (5 bases). CDR1 LNHDA and CDR2 SQIVND come from the germline V gene (reference sequence). Trimming removed 9 bases at V and 1 base at J, with 12 bases between. This CDR3 has 13 residues. CDR3 nucleotide sequence: TGTGCCAGCGATTACGGGGGGAACACTGAAGCTTTCTTT. It translates to CASDYGGNTEAFF.

The V call is TRBV5-5, the J call TRBJ2-1; D possibly uses TRBD1 or TRBD2 (5 bases each). Germline V gives CDR1 SGHKS, CDR2 YYEKEE (reference sequence). This CDR3 spans 14 amino acids. V dropped 0 bases and J dropped 7 bases, with 11 bases sitting between them. CDR3 in DNA: TGTGCCAGCAGCTTGGGGGACCGTGGGAATGAGCAGTTCTTC. Its protein product is CASSLGDRGNEQFF.

The rearrangement links TRBV7-6 to TRBJ1-1; no reliable D call. Trimming left V 5 bases short and J 2 bases short, with 9 bases between. The CDR3 consists of 13 residues. Germline V CDR1 and CDR2: SGHVS, FNYEAQ. This CDR3 is CASSGDTNTEAFF. In DNA form, the CDR3 reads TGTGCCAGCAGCGGAGACACTAACACTGAAGCTTTCTTT.

The V call is TRBV6-6, the J call TRBJ2-1; no reliable D call. There are 14 residues in the CDR3. Trimming cost V 0 bases and J 5 bases, with 8 bases left between them. CDR1 is MNHNY and CDR2 is SVGAGI in the germline V gene (reference sequence). The CDR3 here is CASSYSEQDNEQFF. The CDR3 region has the DNA TGTGCCAGCAGTTACTCGGAACAAGACAATGAGCAGTTCTTC.

In nucleotides, the CDR3 is TGTGCCTTGAGGGTAGGGACAGGGAACACCGGGGAGCTGTTTTTT. This sequence encodes CALRVGTGNTGELFF. The chain combines TRBV19 with TRBJ2-2; 8 bases line up with TRBD1. V shed 11 bases, J shed 1 base, and the junction held 9 bases outside the gene matches. Germline CDR1 LNHDA, CDR2 SQIVND (reference sequence). The CDR3 extends over 15 amino acids.

This clone was found a few times. This chain connects TRBV2 to TRBJ2-7; the D gene is possibly TRBD2 (6 bases). V was trimmed by 7 bases and J by 3 bases, leaving 16 bases between them. The CDR3 has 14 residues. Germline CDR1 is SNHLY and CDR2 is FYNNEI. The CDR3 region has the DNA TGTGCCAGCAACCGGGACTCCTACAACTACGAGCAGTACTTC. Its translation: CASNRDSYNYEQYF.

The chain links TRBV2 to TRBJ2-3; 11 bases align to TRBD2. The CDR3 contains 16 residues. Germline V lookup: CDR1 SNHLY, CDR2 FYNNEI. V trimming: 7 bases; J trimming: 0 bases; junction bases outside the gene matches: 6. CDR3 protein: CASTLGLAASTDTQYF. The CDR3 DNA sequence: TGTGCCAGCACCCTGGGACTAGCGGCTAGCACAGATACGCAGTATTTT.

The chain carries TRBV27 and TRBJ2-1; 8 nucleotides align to TRBD2. The CDR3 loop spans 14 amino acids. V dropped 6 bases and J dropped 6; count of bases not matched to a gene: 7. Germline V gives CDR1 MNHEY, CDR2 SMNVEV (reference sequence). CDR3 nucleotides: TGTGCCAGCAGCGAACCGGGAGGGAGCAATGAGCAGTTCTTC. This encodes CASSEPGGSNEQFF.